The sequence of this T cell receptor beta chain was determined in a study of shared clonotypes between healthy human individuals. Overall study results and limits: Sequencing depth was expected to affect clonotype sharing among donors. Represented genetic and exposure-history diversity was restricted by having few donors.

V lost 3 bases to trimming and J lost 5 bases, with 23 bases between them. CDR1 and CDR2 (germline): MDHEN, SYDVKM. There are 17 residues in the CDR3. In the sorted-subset replicate PCRs, 200 ng DNA, some 30,000 T cell genomes, was used. Some clones are missing from TCRdb's copy, which holds only in-frame ones; the method was immunoSEQ multiplex PCR. The data contain around 1.4 million clones, 97% to 99% of them seen just once; the ten biggest clones take up approximately 0.4%. Turning to this clone: Its antigen is unknown.

Sequenced input: naive CD4+ T cells sorted from blood. Subset described: CD45RA+ positively selected. The receptor comes from a man aged 25-45 years in good health. The rearrangement joins TRBV28 to TRBJ2-7; tentative D call: TRBD2 (6 bases). CDR3 in amino acids: CASSFASGWGRLNEQYF. In DNA form, the CDR3 reads TGTGCCAGCAGTTTCGCCAGCGGGTGGGGTCGTTTGAACGAGCAGTACTTC.